These 24 T cell receptor beta chains came from one sample sequenced in a study of blood T cell repertoires in COVID-19. Clones were sequenced by immunoSEQ multiplex PCR, and TCRdb holds only the in-frame ones, with some missing. The sample contains 430,000 or so clones, over 85% of which appear only once. The source material was peripheral blood. These receptors originate from a man between 18 and 35 years old with COVID-19, enrolled during active disease.

V usage is TRBV15 and J usage is TRBJ1-2, with 10 positions matching TRBD1. Germline CDR1 and CDR2: LNHNV and YYDKDF (reference sequence). V dropped 5 bases and J dropped 5; count of bases not matched to a gene: 8. The CDR3 has 15 amino acids. The CDR3 here is CATSGTGALGYGYTF. Written as DNA, the CDR3 is TGTGCCACCAGCGGGACAGGGGCCTTAGGGTATGGCTACACCTTC.

Turning to this clone: An end of the junction differs from the germline gene, which may be a read error. The V call is TRBV5-6, the J call TRBJ1-2; 9 bases align to TRBD1. This CDR3 is built from 14 residues. From germline, CDR1 is SGHDT and CDR2 YYEEEE. As DNA, the CDR3 is TGTGCCAGCAGCTTAGGACAGGGGTACTATGGCTACTCCTTC. Translated: CASSLGQGYYGYSF.

The chain links TRBV18 to TRBJ1-1, with 7 bases fitting TRBD1. The germline CDR1 and CDR2 sequences are KGHSH and LQKENI. Losses at the gene ends were 8 bases for V and 1 base for J; bases not matched to a gene: 16. This CDR3 is built from 17 residues. The DNA for the CDR3 is TGTGCCAGCACTTTATCCGGGACAGCTAGAGGGAACACTGAAGCTTTCTTT. This codes for CASTLSGTARGNTEAFF.

This chain connects TRBV5-5 to TRBJ1-2; no reliable D call. V was pared by 0 bases and J by 3 bases, with 9 bases between. This CDR3 is 14 amino acids long. Germline-derived CDR1 and CDR2 are SGHKS and YYEKEE (reference sequence). The CDR3 nucleotides are TGTGCCAGCAGCTTGGTGGGGAGGGACTATGGCTACACCTTC. It codes for CASSLVGRDYGYTF.

This chain uses TRBV5-5 with TRBJ2-5, with D tentatively TRBD1 (5 bases). Deletions cut 2 bases from V and 0 bases from J, with 14 bases between. The germline CDR1 and CDR2 sequences are SGHKS and YYEKEE (reference sequence). CDR3 length: 16 amino acids. The CDR3 loop reads CASSLFLGRNQETQYF. The CDR3 bases are TGTGCCAGCAGCTTATTCTTGGGGCGGAACCAAGAGACCCAGTACTTC.

The chain links TRBV30 to TRBJ2-7, with 9 bases identical to TRBD1. Looked up from germline, CDR1 is GTSNPN and CDR2 is SVGIG (reference sequence). The CDR3 sequence is 14 residues long. With 3 bases clipped from V and 4 bases from J, the junction kept 7 bases outside the gene matches. CDR3: CAWRSYDRGYEQYF. The CDR3 DNA sequence: TGTGCCTGGAGAAGTTATGACAGGGGGTACGAGCAGTACTTC.

In its sample, this clone was seen a few times. The chain couples TRBV4-1 to TRBJ1-4; D is possibly TRBD1 (6 bases). Germline values: CDR1 MGHRA, CDR2 YSYEKL. With 8 bases removed from V and 5 bases from J, the gap between germline ends came to 15 bases. The CDR3 has 14 residues. The CDR3, as DNA: TGCGCCAGCGGGACACAGGGCCTGAATGAAAAACTGTTTTTT. This translates into CASGTQGLNEKLFF.

This sequence joins TRBV18 and TRBJ1-1, with 10 positions matching TRBD1. In germline, CDR1 is KGHSH, CDR2 LQKENI. The J segment lost 5 bases and the V segment lost 5 bases, leaving 8 bases of the junction unmatched. The CDR3 runs 15 residues. CDR3 loop: CASSMSGTGVTEAFF. The CDR3 DNA sequence: TGTGCCAGCTCAATGTCCGGGACAGGGGTGACTGAAGCTTTCTTT.

Comments on this clone: Other DNA sequences in this sample translate to the same CDR3. The rearrangement links TRBV18 to TRBJ2-7; 10 bases align to TRBD1. Germline V gene lookup returns CDR1 KGHSH and CDR2 LQKENI. The CDR3 has 13 residues. V dropped 3 bases and J dropped 7; count of bases not matched to a gene: 3. This CDR3 is CASSPGQGSEQYF. The CDR3 DNA sequence: TGTGCCAGCTCACCGGGACAGGGGAGTGAGCAGTACTTC.

This clone was picked up one time. The V gene is TRBV19, the J gene TRBJ2-2; tentative D call: TRBD1 (7 bases). V was cut by 11 bases and J by 5 bases, with 12 bases left in between. Germline CDR1 is LNHDA and CDR2 is SQIVND (reference sequence). The CDR3 loop spans 12 amino acids. The CDR3 here is CAAGQPTGELFF. In DNA, the CDR3 is TGTGCCGCGGGACAGCCAACCGGGGAGCTGTTTTTT.

The chain joins TRBV5-8 to TRBJ1-2; possible D gene TRBD1, 5 bases. Trimming took off 10 bases at V and 7 bases at J, with 8 bases between the two ends. This CDR3 region has 9 residues. From germline, CDR1 is SGHTS and CDR2 YDEGEE. The chain's CDR3 is CAGAGGYTF. CDR3 coding DNA: TGTGCCGGGGCAGGTGGCTACACCTTC.

This clone was observed once. The chain recombines TRBV6-5 with TRBJ1-2; TRBD1 matches at 9 bases. The CDR3 is 12 amino acids. V was pared by 9 bases and J by 8 bases, with 7 bases of the junction left unmatched. Germline V CDR1 and CDR2: MNHEY, SVGAGI. The CDR3 DNA reads TGTGCCAGATTTTCGACAGGGGGGGGCTACACCTTC. Amino acid sequence: CARFSTGGGYTF.

The chain carries TRBV5-1 and TRBJ1-1; possibly TRBD1 for D (5 bases). There are 14 residues in the CDR3. Germline-derived CDR1 and CDR2 are SGHRS and YFSETQ. V was trimmed by 0 bases and J by 11 bases, leaving 17 bases between them. The CDR3 nucleotides are TGCGCCAGCAGCTTGGACAGTCCGGGGGGTCAGGCTTTCTTT. Its protein is CASSLDSPGGQAFF.

This clone has only one observation. The chain links TRBV24-1 to TRBJ2-1, with D perhaps TRBD2 (6 bases). The CDR3 totals 16 residues. V was clipped by 7 bases and J by 0 bases, with 15 bases between them. CDR1 and CDR2 from the germline V gene are KGHDR and SFDVKD. The CDR3 DNA is TGTGCCACCAGCCGGGGGTCCTCCAGCTCCTACAATGAGCAGTTCTTC. Encoded protein: CATSRGSSSSYNEQFF.

This clone was observed once. V gene TRBV3-1 (or the pseudogene TRBV3-2) combines with J gene TRBJ1-3, with D perhaps TRBD1 (6 bases). The V gene lost 1 base and the J gene lost 0 bases, with 10 bases spanning the gap. This CDR3 has 16 residues. Germline CDR1 reads LGHDT; CDR2 reads YNNKEL (reference sequence). The CDR3 region is CASSQGQAFSGNTIYF. The CDR3 nucleotides are TGTGCCAGCAGCCAAGGACAGGCCTTCTCTGGAAACACCATATATTTT.

The V gene is TRBV5-1, the J gene TRBJ2-1; 14 nucleotides line up with TRBD2. V trimming: 3 bases; J trimming: 10 bases; junction bases outside the gene matches: 12. The CDR3 consists of 17 residues. Germline values: CDR1 SGHRS, CDR2 YFSETQ. The CDR3 loop reads CASSWRAGTSGSSEQFF. In DNA, the CDR3 is TGCGCCAGCAGCTGGAGAGCCGGGACTAGCGGGAGTAGCGAGCAGTTCTTC.

The rearrangement joins TRBV7-9 to TRBJ2-3; weak D call: TRBD2 (6 bases). Between the trimmed V and J ends, which lost 5 bases and 2 bases, there was a span of 20 bases. The CDR3 is made up of 17 amino acids. Germline V gene data show CDR1 as SEHNR and CDR2 as FQNEAQ (reference sequence). In nucleotides, the CDR3 is TGTGCCAGCAGCCTAGGAACCGGGCCTAGCGCCACAGATACGCAGTATTTT. It codes for CASSLGTGPSATDTQYF.

A word on this clone: This sample also contains other DNA sequences that code for the same CDR3. This chain links TRBV3-1 (or the pseudogene TRBV3-2) with TRBJ2-3; 8 bases are shared with TRBD2. The CDR3 runs 14 residues. V gave up 5 bases and J gave up 4 bases; unmatched junction bases: 5. CDR1 LGHDT and CDR2 YNNKEL come from the germline V gene (reference sequence). The CDR3 loop reads CASSGLAGADTQYF. CDR3 DNA: TGTGCCAGCAGCGGACTAGCAGGGGCAGATACGCAGTATTTT.

This clone has a single count. The V gene is TRBV5-5, the J gene TRBJ1-5; TRBD1 matches at 7 bases. The V segment lost 0 bases and the J segment 1 base; nucleotides outside the gene matches: 7. This CDR3 region has 17 residues. Looked up from germline, CDR1 is SGHKS and CDR2 is YYEKEE (reference sequence). The CDR3, as DNA: TGTGCCAGCAGCTTGGGACCGGGACAGCGGAGCAATCAGCCCCAGCATTTT. Translating it yields CASSLGPGQRSNQPQHF.

This clone has just a few counts. The CDR3 DNA follows: TGTGCCAGCAGCACGAAGGGGGTCCAGTACTTC. Its protein product is CASSTKGVQYF. The chain uses TRBV5-4 and TRBJ2-5, with D tentatively TRBD1 (6 bases). Germline V gives CDR1 SGHNT, CDR2 YYREEE (reference sequence). This CDR3 comprises 11 residues. With 4 bases removed from V and 10 bases from J, the gap between germline ends came to 11 bases.

The V gene is TRBV10-2, the J gene TRBJ2-4, with 7 bases that match TRBD2. This CDR3 comprises 13 residues. Germline V gene sequence: CDR1 WSHSY, CDR2 SAAADI. V lost 7 bases and J lost 7; bases outside the gene matches: 7. The CDR3 loop reads CASNEAGVNIQYF. CDR3 in DNA: TGCGCCAGCAACGAGGCGGGGGTCAACATTCAGTACTTC.

The chain links TRBV5-1 to TRBJ1-2; 8 bases agree with TRBD1. V shed 5 bases and J 0 bases; nucleotides not matched to a gene: 6. Germline V gene lookup returns CDR1 SGHRS and CDR2 YFSETQ. The CDR3 extends over 15 amino acids. CDR3: CASRSTQGANYGYTF. The CDR3 DNA is TGCGCCAGCAGGTCGACACAGGGGGCTAACTATGGCTACACCTTC.

The CDR3 region is CASSQGQYNYGYTF. The CDR3 region has the DNA TGTGCCAGCAGCCAAGGGCAGTATAACTATGGCTACACCTTC. V is TRBV3-1 (or the pseudogene TRBV3-2) and J is TRBJ1-2; unclear D gene. Between the trimmed V and J ends, which lost 1 base and 1 base, there was a span of 7 bases. The germline gives CDR1 LGHDT, CDR2 YNNKEL (reference sequence). CDR3 length: 14 amino acids.

The rearrangement joins TRBV27 to TRBJ2-1; the D gene is possibly TRBD1 (5 bases). CDR1 and CDR2 from the germline V gene are MNHEY and SMNVEV (reference sequence). The germline V and J ends were trimmed by 0 bases and 2 bases, with 14 bases remaining between them. CDR3 length equals 17 residues. In nucleotides, the CDR3 is TGTGCCAGCAGTTTATCGTCCGCAGGGCGTGCCTACAATGAGCAGTTCTTC. This codes for CASSLSSAGRAYNEQFF.